The clone carrying this T cell receptor (beta chain) was observed a single time. The antigen is not known. Caucasian, healthy and from Russia, the donors were aged between about 6 and 100. A second PCR of 7 to 11 cycles used a sample-barcoded 5' primer and a J-beta primer mix. TCRdb re-called the 5' RACE reads through MiXCR, storing one row per CDR3 protein. The sample has about 730,000 distinct CDR3 sequences, roughly 41% seen once. This record belongs to a study of blood T cells in healthy people across ages. Findings and caveats of the study: Estimates drawn from one million T cells were deemed to understate diversity. Both naive CD4+ cell counts and diversity were greater in long-lived donors than in aged donors. Measured against age, TCR beta diversity per million T cells decreased in a roughly linear manner.

The CDR3 runs 16 residues. CDR1 MNHNS and CDR2 SASEGT come from the germline V gene. The chain joins TRBV6-1 to TRBJ2-4; 10 bases are shared with TRBD2. The J call may be in error: the DNA end matches TRBJ2-7 better. The specimen was blood. This sequence was found in an older woman in good health. CDR3 in amino acids: CASSGRLLAGSYEQYF. The CDR3 region has the DNA TGTGCCAGCAGTGGTCGTTTACTAGCGGGGTCCTACGAGCAGTACTTC.